The entry below describes one T cell receptor beta chain. What it recognizes is unknown. The data are from a study of T-cell reconstitution after alpha-beta-depleted transplantation in children. General study results and limits: From newly produced T cells came most of the T-cell counts and diversity one year after transplant. Several patients had high TCRbeta diversity at day 60; it came from surviving recipient T cells and thymic progenitors. Expanded clones from the graft, numbering several hundred, reportedly supplied alpha-beta T cells about two months after transplant.

As it was prepared, the TCRbeta library received unique molecular identifiers. One entry per CDR3 protein results from TCRdb running MiXCR on the PCR reads. The sample includes about 980,000 distinct CDR3 sequences, roughly 29% of them seen just once. There are 16 residues in the CDR3. Germline assignment: CDR1 SGHAT and CDR2 FQNNGV. Trimming pared 1 base from V and 3 bases from J, leaving 15 bases between. The origin of this receptor is a boy younger than two who had a stem cell transplant for SCID, so the T cells may come from the graft donor. The gene calls are TRBV11-2 and TRBJ2-5, with TRBD2 as a possible D gene (6 bases). The sequenced sample was PBMCs, mostly from graft donor cells, obtained 360 days after TCRalphabeta/CD19-depleted stem cell transplant. CDR3 nucleotide sequence: TGTGCCAGCAGCTTAGGCGGTGGAGGGTTGAAAGAGACCCAGTACTTC. The encoded protein is CASSLGGGGLKETQYF. The whole variable domain, remainder taken from reference TRBV11-2 and TRBJ2-5, is EAGVAQSPRYKIIEKRQSVAFWCNPISGHATLYWYQQILGQGPKLLIQFQNNGVVDDSQLPKDRFSAERLKGVDSTLKIQPAKLEDSAVYLCASSLGGGGLKETQYFGPGTRLLVL.